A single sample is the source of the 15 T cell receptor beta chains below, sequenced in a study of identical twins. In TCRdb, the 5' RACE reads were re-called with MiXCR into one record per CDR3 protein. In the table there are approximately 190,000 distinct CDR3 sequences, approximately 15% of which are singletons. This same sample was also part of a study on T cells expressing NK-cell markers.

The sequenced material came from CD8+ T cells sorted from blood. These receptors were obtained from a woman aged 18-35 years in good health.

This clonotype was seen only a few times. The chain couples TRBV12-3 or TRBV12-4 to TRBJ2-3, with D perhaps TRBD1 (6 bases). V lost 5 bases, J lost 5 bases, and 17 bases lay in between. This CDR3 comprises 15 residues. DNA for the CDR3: TGTGCCAGCAGTCACACTTCAGGGGTGGTAGATACGCAGTATTTT. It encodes CASSHTSGVVDTQYF.

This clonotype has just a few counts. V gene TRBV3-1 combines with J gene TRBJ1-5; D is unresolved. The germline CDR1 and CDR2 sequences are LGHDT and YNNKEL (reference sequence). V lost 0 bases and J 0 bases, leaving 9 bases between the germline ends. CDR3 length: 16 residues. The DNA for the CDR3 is TGTGCCAGCAGCCAAGATCATAGGAATAGCAATCAGCCCCAGCATTTT. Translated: CASSQDHRNSNQPQHF.

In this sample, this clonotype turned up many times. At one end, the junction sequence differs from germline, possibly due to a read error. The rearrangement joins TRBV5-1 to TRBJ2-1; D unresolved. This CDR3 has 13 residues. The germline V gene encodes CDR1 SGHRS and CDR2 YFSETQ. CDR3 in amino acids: CASSLNRVALKIF. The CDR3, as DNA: TGCGCCAGCAGCTTAAACCGGGTGGCCCTGAAGATCTTC.

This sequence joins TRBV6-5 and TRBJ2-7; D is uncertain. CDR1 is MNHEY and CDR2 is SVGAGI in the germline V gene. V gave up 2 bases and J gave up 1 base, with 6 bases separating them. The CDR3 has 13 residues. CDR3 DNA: TGTGCCAGCAGTTACCAGCTTTCCTACGAGCAGTACTTC. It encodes CASSYQLSYEQYF.

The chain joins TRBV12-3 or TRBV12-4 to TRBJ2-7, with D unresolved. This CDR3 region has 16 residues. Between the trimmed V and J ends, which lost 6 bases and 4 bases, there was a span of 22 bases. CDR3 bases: TGTGCCAGCAGCCCGACGGAGACCCAGCCCAAGTACGAGCAGTACTTC. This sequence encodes CASSPTETQPKYEQYF.

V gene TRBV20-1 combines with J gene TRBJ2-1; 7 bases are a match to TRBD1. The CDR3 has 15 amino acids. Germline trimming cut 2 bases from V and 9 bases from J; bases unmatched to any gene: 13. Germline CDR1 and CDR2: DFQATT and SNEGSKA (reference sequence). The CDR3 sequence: CSARLFGQAGGEQFF. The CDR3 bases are TGCAGTGCTAGACTCTTCGGACAGGCCGGAGGTGAGCAGTTCTTC.

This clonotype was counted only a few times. The CDR3 reads CASSLSMGKTQYF. The CDR3, as DNA: TGTGCCAGCAGTTTATCGATGGGGAAGACCCAGTACTTC. This chain connects TRBV27 to TRBJ2-5; D is unresolved. Germline V gene data show CDR1 as MNHEY and CDR2 as SMNVEV (reference sequence). Trimming cost V 0 bases and J 6 bases, with 8 bases left between them. The CDR3 runs 13 residues.

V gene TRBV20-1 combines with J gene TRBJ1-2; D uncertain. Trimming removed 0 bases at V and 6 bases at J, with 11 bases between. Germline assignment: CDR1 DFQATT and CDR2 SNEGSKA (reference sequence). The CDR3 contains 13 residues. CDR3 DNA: TGCAGTGCTAGAGAGCGGAGGTCGGATGGCTACACCTTC. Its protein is CSARERRSDGYTF.

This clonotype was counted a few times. CDR3 nucleotides: TGTGCCACCAGCAGAGATTCAGGGATCCAAGAGACCCAGTACTTC. It translates to CATSRDSGIQETQYF. This chain links TRBV15 with TRBJ2-5; D perhaps matches TRBD1 (5 bases). There are 15 residues in the CDR3. The germline V and J ends were trimmed by 0 bases and 1 base, with 9 bases remaining between them. The V gene's germline CDR1 is LNHNV and CDR2 YYDKDF (reference sequence).

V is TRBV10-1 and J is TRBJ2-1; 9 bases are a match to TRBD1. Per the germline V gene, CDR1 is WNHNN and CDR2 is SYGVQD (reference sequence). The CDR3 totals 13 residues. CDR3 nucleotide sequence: TGCCCCAAACAGGGGGCCCCGAGCAATGAGCAGTTCTTC. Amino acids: CPKQGAPSNEQFF.

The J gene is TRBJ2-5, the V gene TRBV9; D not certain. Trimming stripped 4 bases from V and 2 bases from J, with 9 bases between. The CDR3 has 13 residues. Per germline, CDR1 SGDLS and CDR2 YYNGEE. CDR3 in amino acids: CASSTDIQETQYF. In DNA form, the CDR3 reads TGTGCCAGCAGCACCGACATACAAGAGACCCAGTACTTC.

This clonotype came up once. Here the CDR3 reads CASSSTQPGLQFF. CDR3 DNA sequence: TGTGCCAGCAGCTCAACCCAACCGGGACTGCAGTTCTTC. J is TRBJ2-1 and V is TRBV5-6; a weak D match, TRBD2 (6 bases). Germline CDR1 is SGHDT and CDR2 is YYEEEE. V was trimmed by 3 bases and J by 12 bases, leaving 16 bases between them. The CDR3 is 13 residues long.

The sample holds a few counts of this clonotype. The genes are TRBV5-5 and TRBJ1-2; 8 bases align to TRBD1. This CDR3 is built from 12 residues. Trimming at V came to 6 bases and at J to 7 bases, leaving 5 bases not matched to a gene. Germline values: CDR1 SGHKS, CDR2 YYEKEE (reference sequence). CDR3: CASTGQGFGYTF. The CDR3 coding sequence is TGTGCCAGCACTGGACAGGGCTTTGGCTACACCTTC.

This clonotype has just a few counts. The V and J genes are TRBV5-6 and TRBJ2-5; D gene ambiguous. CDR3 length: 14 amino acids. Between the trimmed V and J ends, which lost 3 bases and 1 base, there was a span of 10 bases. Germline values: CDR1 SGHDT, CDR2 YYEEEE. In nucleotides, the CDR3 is TGTGCCAGCAGCTCTCGACGCCTCCAAGAGACCCAGTACTTC. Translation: CASSSRRLQETQYF.

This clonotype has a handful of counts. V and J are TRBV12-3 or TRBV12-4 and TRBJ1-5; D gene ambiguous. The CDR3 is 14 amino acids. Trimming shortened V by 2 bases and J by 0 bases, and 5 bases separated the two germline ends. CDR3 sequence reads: CASSLYGSNQPQHF. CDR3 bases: TGTGCCAGCAGTTTATATGGTAGCAATCAGCCCCAGCATTTT.